This T cell receptor beta chain was captured by sequencing in a study of graft-versus-host responses after intestinal transplantation. Study-level findings and limits: GvH clones were found in recipient marrow; some appeared first in ileum or blood.

V lost 5 bases to trimming and J lost 5 bases; unmatched junction nucleotides: 15. The CDR3 consists of 16 residues. Germline V gene sequence: CDR1 SGHRS, CDR2 YFSETQ. Sequencing used immunoSEQ multiplex PCR; TCRdb keeps in-frame clones, though not all of them. The repertoire includes roughly 120,000 clones, over 85% of them detected once, and 0.095% to 0.15% sits in the top ten. With regard to this clone: The antigen is unknown.

This sample comprised unstimulated CD4+ T cells sorted from spleen or lymph node cells, obtained before intestinal transplant. The chain joins TRBV5-1 to TRBJ2-5; 7 bases match TRBD1. This receptor was obtained from a human donor who received an intestinal transplant. CDR3 DNA: TGCGCCAGCAGTTTTCCGACAGGGAAGAGGTCGGAGACCCAGTACTTC. Translating it yields CASSFPTGKRSETQYF.